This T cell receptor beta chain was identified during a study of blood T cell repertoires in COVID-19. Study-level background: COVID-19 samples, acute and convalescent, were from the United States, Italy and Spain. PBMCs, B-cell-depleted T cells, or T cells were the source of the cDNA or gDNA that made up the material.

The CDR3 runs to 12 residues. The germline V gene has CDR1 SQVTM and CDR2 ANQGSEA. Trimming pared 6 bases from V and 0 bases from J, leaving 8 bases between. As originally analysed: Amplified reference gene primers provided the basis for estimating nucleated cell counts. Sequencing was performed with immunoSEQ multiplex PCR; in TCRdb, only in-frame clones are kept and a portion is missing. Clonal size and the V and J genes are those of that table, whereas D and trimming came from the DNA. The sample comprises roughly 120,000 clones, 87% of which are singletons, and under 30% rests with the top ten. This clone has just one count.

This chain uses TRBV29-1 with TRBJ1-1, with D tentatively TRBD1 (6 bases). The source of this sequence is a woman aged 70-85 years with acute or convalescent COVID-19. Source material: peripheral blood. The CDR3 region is CSVQGMNTEAFF. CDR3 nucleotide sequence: TGCAGCGTACAGGGAATGAACACTGAAGCTTTCTTT.